At least ten counts were recorded for the clone carrying this T cell receptor (beta chain). The target antigen is unknown. Each CDR3 protein gets one entry after TCRdb re-called the 5' RACE reads with MiXCR. Of around 150,000 distinct CDR3 sequences listed, approximately 48% are singletons. The record originates from a study of CD8 T cells in ankylosing spondylitis. Study-wide results and limits: Disease-linked clones reportedly showed significant enrichment in matched ankylosing spondylitis synovial fluid. A subset of motif variants has previously been described in the synovial fluid and blood of reactive arthritis.

CDR3 length: 15 amino acids. Trimming cost V 1 base and J 0 bases, with 7 bases left between them. Germline V gene lookup returns CDR1 MGHRA and CDR2 YSYEKL. The sequence came from a male donor with ankylosing spondylitis. Source material: synovial fluid, either unsorted or a sorted T cell fraction (not recorded which). The chain uses TRBV4-1 and TRBJ1-5, with no clear D. CDR3 in amino acids: CASSQVSTSNQPQHF. CDR3 sequence (DNA): TGCGCCAGCAGCCAAGTTTCCACTAGCAATCAGCCCCAGCATTTT.